The 17 T cell receptor beta chains given below trace back to one sample, sequenced in a study of Graves' ophthalmopathy and Graves' hyperthyroidism (dated by TCRdb to the late 2010s). TCRdb records Illumina HiSeq 2000 as the sequencer. TCR beta CDR3 regions were amplified from RNA transcripts for repertoire sequencing. A first-round RT-PCR used HTBI primers with the Qiagen OneStep RT-PCR kit, followed by a second-round multiplex PCR, size selection and purification. The public reads were quality trimmed at Q25 with fastp and then assembled into clones with MiXCR by TCRdb, keeping productive beta chains. Each entry is one CDR3 protein sequence, shown with its most common DNA and genes. This sample comprises some 380,000 distinct CDR3 sequences, 15% of them detected only once. About 7% of the sample comes from the top ten. Sequencing was performed on peripheral blood. The source is a woman between 18 and 29 years old with stable Graves' hyperthyroidism. Donor details come from another sample of the same person, matched by shared clones.

The chain employs TRBV24-1 and TRBJ1-5, with TRBD1 identical over 7 bases. This CDR3 is 17 amino acids long. Germline V gives CDR1 KGHDR, CDR2 SFDVKD. Trimming took 6 bases from V and 5 from J; bases not matched to a gene: 15. This chain's CDR3 is CATSPGQKAPLDQPQHF. In DNA, the CDR3 is TGTGCCACCAGTCCGGGACAGAAAGCCCCATTGGATCAGCCCCAGCATTTT.

There are many counts of this clonotype. The rearrangement uses TRBV11-1 and TRBJ1-3; tentative D call: TRBD1 (5 bases). Germline V gene data show CDR1 as SGHAT and CDR2 as FQDESV (reference sequence). V shed 2 bases and J shed 0 bases, with 14 bases lying between them. The CDR3 runs to 17 residues. For the CDR3, the DNA is TGTGCCAGCAGCTTACGGCGGGACTCAATCTCTGGAAACACCATATATTTT. It specifies CASSLRRDSISGNTIYF. The full variable domain, with the rest looked up from reference TRBV11-1 and TRBJ1-3, is EAEVAQSPRYKITEKSQAVAFWCDPISGHATLYWYRQILGQGPELLVQFQDESVVDDSQLPKDRFSAERLKGVDSTLKIQPAELGDSAMYLCASSLRRDSISGNTIYFGEGSWLTVV.

This clonotype was observed at least ten times. The chain joins TRBV15 to TRBJ2-7, with 8 bases aligning to TRBD1. The CDR3 length is 17 residues. V dropped 3 bases and J dropped 4; count of bases not matched to a gene: 14. Germline CDR1 LNHNV, CDR2 YYDKDF (reference sequence). The DNA of the CDR3 is TGTGCCACCAGCAGGACAACTCAGGGGGCAGGGCTTTACGAGCAGTACTTC. The encoded protein is CATSRTTQGAGLYEQYF.

This clonotype has a count of ten or more. The chain links TRBV5-1 to TRBJ1-1, with D perhaps TRBD1 (6 bases). CDR3 length equals 15 residues. Germline assignment: CDR1 SGHRS and CDR2 YFSETQ. The V and J ends lost 0 bases and 6 bases respectively, with 15 bases between them. The CDR3 DNA follows: TGCGCCAGCAGCTTGGGTCTTACAGGGCTGGCTGAAGCTTTCTTT. Its protein product is CASSLGLTGLAEAFF.

V gene TRBV6-5 combines with J gene TRBJ2-5; D gene unclear. Deletions cut 6 bases from V and 0 bases from J, with 17 bases between. This CDR3 has 16 amino acids. The V gene's germline CDR1 is MNHEY and CDR2 SVGAGI. The CDR3 reads CASSSSAYKYQETQYF. DNA for the CDR3: TGTGCCAGCAGCTCCTCCGCCTACAAGTACCAAGAGACCCAGTACTTC.

The chain employs TRBV19 and TRBJ1-2; no reliable D call. Germline V gives CDR1 LNHDA, CDR2 SQIVND (reference sequence). V was clipped by 4 bases and J by 3 bases, with 21 bases between them. The CDR3 covers 17 residues. CDR3 sequence (DNA): TGTGCCAGTAGTAGTGGGTCAATCTCTCCCCCATACTATGGCTACACCTTC. This translates into CASSSGSISPPYYGYTF.

CDR3 in DNA: TGTGCCAGCAGCCAAGGTAGAGGACCCTACTCCTACGAGCAGTACTTC. Its protein is CASSQGRGPYSYEQYF. The chain is built from TRBV3-1 and TRBJ2-7; D unclear. With 1 base removed from V and 0 bases from J, the gap between germline ends came to 13 bases. The CDR3 contains 16 residues. The V gene's germline CDR1 is LGHDT and CDR2 YNNKEL (reference sequence).

The rearrangement uses TRBV5-6 and TRBJ2-7; D not resolved. This CDR3 region has 14 residues. Per germline, CDR1 SGHDT and CDR2 YYEEEE. Trimming left V 4 bases short and J 4 bases short, with 15 bases between. The CDR3 nucleotides are TGTGCCAGCAGCATGAGTAGGCGGTGGTACGAGCAGTACTTC. Its protein is CASSMSRRWYEQYF. Using reference TRBV5-6 and TRBJ2-7 for the parts outside the CDR3, the full variable domain is DAGVTQSPTHLIKTRGQQVTLRCSPKSGHDTVSWYQQALGQGPQFIFQYYEEEERQRGNFPDRFSGHQFPNYSSELNVNALLLGDSALYLCASSMSRRWYEQYFGPGTRLTVT.

This clonotype was observed once. V and J are TRBV6-5 and TRBJ2-5; D not resolved. The V gene lost 4 bases and the J gene lost 4 bases, with 13 bases spanning the gap. The CDR3 sequence is 14 residues long. CDR1 and CDR2 from the germline V gene are MNHEY and SVGAGI. CDR3 region: CASSSHINGETQYF. For the CDR3, the DNA is TGTGCCAGCAGTTCCCACATCAATGGAGAGACCCAGTACTTC.

The genes are TRBV6-1 and TRBJ2-1; 8 bases align to TRBD1. Looked up from germline, CDR1 is MNHNS and CDR2 is SASEGT. J was trimmed by 6 bases and V by 7 bases; bases with no gene match: 8. The CDR3 is 14 residues long. This CDR3 reads CASNSGTGVNEQFF. The CDR3 DNA reads as TGTGCCAGCAACTCTGGGACAGGAGTCAATGAGCAGTTCTTC.

This clonotype was detected ten times or more. This chain connects TRBV9 to TRBJ1-5; perhaps TRBD1 as D (6 bases). V was trimmed by 5 bases and J by 6 bases, leaving 15 bases between them. The CDR3 loop spans 14 amino acids. The germline CDR1 and CDR2 sequences are SGDLS and YYNGEE. Written as DNA, the CDR3 is TGTGCCAGCAGTCCCTCAGGGGCGGGTCAGCCCCAGCATTTT. Translated: CASSPSGAGQPQHF.

This clonotype has at least ten counts. The chain has TRBV14 and TRBJ2-5; TRBD1 might be the D (5 bases). V lost 2 bases and J 4 bases, leaving 5 bases between the germline ends. CDR1 is SGHDN and CDR2 is FVKESK in the germline V gene. There are 12 residues in the CDR3. CDR3 amino acids: CASSQRGETQYF. CDR3 coding DNA: TGTGCCAGCAGCCAAAGGGGAGAGACCCAGTACTTC.

This clonotype occurred once. This sequence joins TRBV6-5 and TRBJ1-5; no firm D call. CDR3 size: 15 residues. The germline V gene has CDR1 MNHEY and CDR2 SVGAGI. Trimming left V 2 bases short and J 5 bases short, with 13 bases between. Here the CDR3 DNA reads TGTGCCAGCAGTTACGGTTCGGGAGGCCATCAGCCCCAGCATTTT. Its protein is CASSYGSGGHQPQHF.

This chain links TRBV6-2 or TRBV6-3 with TRBJ2-7; D unresolved. Trimming cost V 11 bases and J 3 bases, with 8 bases left between them. Germline V lookup: CDR1 MNHEY, CDR2 SVGEGT. CDR3 size: 10 residues. The CDR3 nucleotides are TGTGCCGTAAGTCACTACGAGCAGTACTTC. It is translated as CAVSHYEQYF.

This clonotype was picked up many times. This rearrangement joins TRBV6-2 or TRBV6-3 to TRBJ2-6; 9 nucleotides agree with TRBD1. This CDR3 comprises 19 residues. V lost 1 base and J lost 0; bases outside the gene matches: 7. Germline CDR1 MNHEY, CDR2 SVGEGT. The DNA of the CDR3 is TGTGCCAGCAGTTACTGGATGGGACAGGGATTCTCTGGGGCCAACGTCCTGACTTTC. This encodes CASSYWMGQGFSGANVLTF.

This clonotype was detected ten times or more. The V gene is TRBV19, the J gene TRBJ2-7; the D is unclear. Looked up from germline, CDR1 is LNHDA and CDR2 is SQIVND (reference sequence). V was clipped by 10 bases and J by 6 bases, with 19 bases between them. The CDR3 contains 13 residues. CDR3 sequence (DNA): TGTGCCACCACAGCAAGCCCGCCCGTCGAGCAGTACTTC. Translating gives CATTASPPVEQYF.

This clonotype was recorded at least ten times. The chain uses TRBV28 and TRBJ2-3; D uncertain. CDR1 MDHEN and CDR2 SYDVKM come from the germline V gene. The CDR3 length is 14 residues. The V gene lost 3 bases and the J gene lost 2 bases, with 9 bases spanning the gap. CDR3 protein: CASSFWQTTDTQYF. The CDR3 DNA is TGTGCCAGCAGTTTCTGGCAGACCACAGATACGCAGTATTTT.